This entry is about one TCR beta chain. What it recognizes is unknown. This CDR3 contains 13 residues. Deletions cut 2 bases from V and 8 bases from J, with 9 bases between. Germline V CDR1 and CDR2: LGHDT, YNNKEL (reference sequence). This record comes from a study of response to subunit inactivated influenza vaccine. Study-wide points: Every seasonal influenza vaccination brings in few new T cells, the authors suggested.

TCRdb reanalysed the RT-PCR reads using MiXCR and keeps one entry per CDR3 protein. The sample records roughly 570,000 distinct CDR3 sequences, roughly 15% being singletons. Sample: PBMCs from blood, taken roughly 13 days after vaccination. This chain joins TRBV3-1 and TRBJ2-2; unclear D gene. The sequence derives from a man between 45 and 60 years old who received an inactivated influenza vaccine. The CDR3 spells CASSQTDRGELFF. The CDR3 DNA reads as TGTGCCAGCAGCCAAACTGATCGGGGGGAGCTGTTTTTT.